The clone carrying this TCR beta chain was detected only a few times. CDR3 length: 13 amino acids. The germline V gene has CDR1 MNHNS and CDR2 SASEGT. The germline V and J ends were trimmed by 5 bases and 3 bases, with 11 bases remaining between them. This record comes from a study of T-cell reconstitution after alpha-beta-depleted transplantation in children. Researchers prepared the TCRbeta library using unique molecular identifiers, the study reports. TCRdb called the PCR reads again in MiXCR, with one record for every CDR3 protein. The sample includes fewer than 700,000 distinct CDR3 sequences, 23% of them seen just once.

The chain carries TRBV6-1 and TRBJ2-7; D might be TRBD2 (6 bases). The receptor comes from a boy under two years old who had a stem cell transplant for acute myeloid leukemia, so the T cells may come from the graft donor. Sequenced here: PBMCs, mostly from graft donor cells, sampled 360 days after TCRalphabeta/CD19-depleted stem cell transplant. The CDR3 DNA reads as TGTGCCAGCAGTCGACTAGGCGTCTACGAGCAGTACTTC. Translating gives CASSRLGVYEQYF.